These 18 T cell receptor beta chains were all obtained from the same sample, sequenced in a study of OX40 agonist ivuxolimab in advanced cancers. Assay: immunoSEQ multiplex PCR; the TCRdb copy retains only in-frame clones and omits some. In the table there are more than 40,000 clones, around nine tenths of which are singletons. The starting material was CD4+ or CD8+ T cells sorted from blood, obtained in a trial of the OX40 agonist ivuxolimab. Source of these receptors: an adult with an advanced solid tumor such as melanoma, head and neck, liver or kidney cancer.

The V and J genes are TRBV4-1 and TRBJ2-7, with D possibly being TRBD1 (7 bases). There are 17 residues in the CDR3. Germline V gene data show CDR1 as MGHRA and CDR2 as YSYEKL. The V end was cut by 1 base, the J end by 0 bases, with 16 bases between. DNA of the CDR3: TGCGCCAGCAGCCAAGTGGGTCCAGGGGGGAGCTCCTACGAGCAGTACTTC. This sequence encodes CASSQVGPGGSSYEQYF.

The chain carries TRBV18 and TRBJ1-2, with a possible D match to TRBD1 (6 bases). The CDR3 loop spans 14 amino acids. The germline V gene has CDR1 KGHSH and CDR2 LQKENI. V lost 5 bases and J lost 3, with 13 bases in between. The CDR3 loop reads CASSSQGIYYGYTF. For the CDR3, the DNA is TGTGCCAGCTCATCACAGGGTATCTACTATGGCTACACCTTC.

The genes are TRBV4-3 and TRBJ2-1, with D possibly matching TRBD1 (6 bases). There are 17 residues in the CDR3. V lost 0 bases, J lost 0 bases, and 12 bases lay in between. Germline-derived CDR1 and CDR2 are LGHNA and YSLEER. The CDR3 bases are TGCGCCAGCAGCCAAGATAGGGGGATGGGCTCCTACAATGAGCAGTTCTTC. Translating gives CASSQDRGMGSYNEQFF.

The gene calls are TRBV7-2 and TRBJ2-7; TRBD2 might be the D (5 bases). Trimming pared 1 base from V and 2 bases from J, leaving 12 bases between. Germline CDR1 is SGHTA and CDR2 is FQGNSA. The CDR3 runs 15 residues. CDR3 residues: CASSLVTRKTYEQYF. In DNA, the CDR3 is TGTGCCAGCAGCTTAGTCACTAGGAAGACCTACGAGCAGTACTTC.

The V and J genes are TRBV9 and TRBJ1-2, with a possible D match to TRBD1 (5 bases). V dropped 4 bases and J dropped 7 bases, with 20 bases sitting between them. The CDR3 is 15 amino acids. The germline gives CDR1 SGDLS, CDR2 YYNGEE. The CDR3 spells CASSSIQGMLGGYTF. The DNA for the CDR3 is TGTGCCAGCAGCTCGATCCAGGGAATGCTGGGTGGCTACACCTTC.

The chain couples TRBV7-9 to TRBJ1-1; D is perhaps TRBD1 (5 bases). The CDR3 is made up of 16 amino acids. CDR1 is SEHNR, CDR2 FQNEAQ, per germline (reference sequence). V lost 4 bases, J lost 1 base, and 16 bases lay in between. CDR3 amino acids: CASSSDSGTANTEAFF. In DNA, the CDR3 is TGTGCCAGCAGCTCCGACTCCGGGACGGCGAACACTGAAGCTTTCTTT.

The rearrangement uses TRBV27 and TRBJ1-1; no reliable D call. With 6 bases removed from V and 1 base from J, the gap between germline ends came to 9 bases. The germline V gene has CDR1 MNHEY and CDR2 SMNVEV (reference sequence). The CDR3 loop spans 13 amino acids. CDR3: CASRETANTEAFF. The CDR3 DNA follows: TGTGCCAGCAGAGAGACGGCGAACACTGAAGCTTTCTTT.

The chain is built from TRBV6-5 and TRBJ2-1, with 7 bases lining up with TRBD2. Germline V gene sequence: CDR1 MNHEY, CDR2 SVGAGI. V shed 0 bases and J 4 bases; nucleotides not matched to a gene: 3. This CDR3 spans 15 amino acids. The CDR3 reads CASSYSGGSYNEQFF. Here the CDR3 DNA reads TGTGCCAGCAGTTACTCAGGCGGGAGTTACAATGAGCAGTTCTTC.

This chain links TRBV27 with TRBJ2-1, with D perhaps given as TRBD1 or TRBD2 (5 bases each). Trimming cost V 5 bases and J 0 bases, with 8 bases left between them. This CDR3 has 14 residues. Germline V gene data show CDR1 as MNHEY and CDR2 as SMNVEV (reference sequence). CDR3: CASSTGTSYNEQFF. The CDR3 DNA is TGTGCCAGCAGTACCGGGACCTCCTACAATGAGCAGTTCTTC.

The chain recombines TRBV4-3 with TRBJ2-7, with TRBD2 as a possible D gene (6 bases). This CDR3 is built from 14 residues. Germline V gene sequence: CDR1 LGHNA, CDR2 YSLEER. The V end lost 0 bases, the J end lost 5 bases, and 11 bases lay between the germline ends. CDR3 region: CASSQDGRMDEQYF. The CDR3 DNA reads as TGCGCCAGCAGCCAAGACGGGAGAATGGACGAGCAGTACTTC.

Only a few counts were recorded for this clone. The J gene is TRBJ2-7, the V gene TRBV6-5, with no clear D. CDR1 and CDR2 (germline): MNHEY, SVGAGI. V was clipped by 2 bases and J by 2 bases, with 7 bases between them. This CDR3 has 13 amino acids. The CDR3 loop reads CASSYESTYEQYF. The CDR3 DNA is TGTGCCAGCAGTTACGAGAGTACCTACGAGCAGTACTTC.

This clone came up a few times. J is TRBJ2-5 and V is TRBV7-6; no clear D. V dropped 1 base and J dropped 5 bases, with 14 bases sitting between them. The CDR3 loop spans 15 amino acids. Germline V gene data show CDR1 as SGHVS and CDR2 as FNYEAQ. CDR3 protein: CASSLEVSGAETQYF. The CDR3 bases are TGTGCCAGCAGCTTAGAGGTGTCGGGTGCGGAGACCCAGTACTTC.

This chain connects TRBV6-5 to TRBJ2-7; 12 nucleotides line up with TRBD2. This CDR3 comprises 12 residues. After removal of 10 bases from V and 5 bases from J, the junction contained 3 bases not matched to a gene. Germline V CDR1 and CDR2: MNHEY, SVGAGI. The CDR3 reads CATRTSGDEQYF. In nucleotides, the CDR3 is TGTGCCACCAGGACTAGCGGGGACGAGCAGTACTTC.

The table lists this clone with a count of one. The chain recombines TRBV13 with TRBJ2-7; 7 bases agree with TRBD1. CDR1 PRHDT and CDR2 FYEKMQ come from the germline V gene (reference sequence). V was pared by 2 bases and J by 2 bases, with 3 bases of the junction left unmatched. CDR3 size: 14 residues. CDR3 protein: CASSLTGEAYEQYF. The CDR3 bases are TGTGCCAGCAGCTTAACAGGGGAAGCCTACGAGCAGTACTTC.

The genes are TRBV27 and TRBJ2-7, with D tentatively TRBD1 (6 bases). Looked up from germline, CDR1 is MNHEY and CDR2 is SMNVEV (reference sequence). Deletions cut 4 bases from V and 3 bases from J, with 16 bases between. The CDR3 extends over 15 amino acids. The CDR3 nucleotides are TGTGCCAGCAGTTACAGGGAAAAGGTTAGCTACGAGCAGTACTTC. Protein sequence: CASSYREKVSYEQYF.

The chain combines TRBV27 with TRBJ2-3, with 8 bases lining up with TRBD2. CDR1 and CDR2 (germline): MNHEY, SMNVEV (reference sequence). The CDR3 consists of 19 residues. J gave up 5 bases and V 0 bases, and 16 bases lay outside the gene matches. CDR3 in amino acids: CASSLSWREALWGKDTQYF. The DNA for the CDR3 is TGTGCCAGCAGTTTATCGTGGCGGGAGGCTTTATGGGGTAAAGATACGCAGTATTTT.

This clone has a handful of counts. V is TRBV29-1 and J is TRBJ1-1; D is undetermined. Germline CDR1 SQVTM, CDR2 ANQGSEA. This CDR3 comprises 12 residues. V dropped 0 bases and J dropped 6 bases, with 8 bases sitting between them. In nucleotides, the CDR3 is TGCAGCGTTGAAGATAGGACGGCTGAAGCTTTCTTT. Translating it yields CSVEDRTAEAFF.

The rearrangement uses TRBV11-2 and TRBJ2-1; the D is unclear. Germline values: CDR1 SGHAT, CDR2 FQNNGV. Trimming removed 1 base from V and 0 bases from J, with 7 bases in between. The CDR3 has 15 amino acids. The CDR3 protein is CASSLGGPSYNEQFF. The CDR3, as DNA: TGTGCCAGCAGCTTAGGAGGACCCTCCTACAATGAGCAGTTCTTC.